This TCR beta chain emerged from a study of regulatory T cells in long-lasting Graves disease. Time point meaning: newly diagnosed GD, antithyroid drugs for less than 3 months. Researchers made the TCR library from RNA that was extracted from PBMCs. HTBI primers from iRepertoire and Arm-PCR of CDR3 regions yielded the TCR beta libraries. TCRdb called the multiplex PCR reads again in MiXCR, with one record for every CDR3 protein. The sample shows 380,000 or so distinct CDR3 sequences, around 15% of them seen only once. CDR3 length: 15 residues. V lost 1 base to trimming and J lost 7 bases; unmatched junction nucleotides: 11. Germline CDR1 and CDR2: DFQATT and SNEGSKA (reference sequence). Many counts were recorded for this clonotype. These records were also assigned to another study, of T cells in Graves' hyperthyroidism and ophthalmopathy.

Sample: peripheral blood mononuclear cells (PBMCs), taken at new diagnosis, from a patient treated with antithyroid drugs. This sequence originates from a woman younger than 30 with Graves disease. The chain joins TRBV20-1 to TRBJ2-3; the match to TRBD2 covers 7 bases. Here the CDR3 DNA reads TGCAGTGCTAGAGCGACTAGCCGACGAGGGTATACGCAGTATTTT. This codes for CSARATSRRGYTQYF.